Shown below are 6 T cell receptor beta chains from a single sample sequenced in a study of glioma-infiltrating T cells. The iRepertoire nested amplicon-rescue multiplex PCR amplified TCR alpha and beta CDR3s from RNA. TCRdb re-called the multiplex PCR reads through MiXCR, storing one row per CDR3 protein. The table records approximately 120,000 distinct CDR3 sequences, less than 30% of them present only once. The sequencing input was glioma tissue, nonneoplastic brain tissue, or PBMCs (not recorded which). The receptors derive from a human donor with low-grade glioma or glioblastoma, undergoing nonglioma brain surgery, or in good health (not recorded which).

A word on this clonotype: Sequence at one end of the junction differs from germline and may be a read error. This chain links TRBV25-1 with TRBJ1-2, with TRBD1 matching 9 bases. CDR3 size: 15 residues. The germline CDR1 and CDR2 sequences are MGHDK and SYGVNS. CDR3 sequence (DNA): TGTGCCAGCAGTGAATCTTGGACAGGGGACTATGTCTACACCTTC. This gives the protein CASSESWTGDYVYTF.

Ten or more counts support this clonotype. The V call is TRBV20-1, the J call TRBJ2-1, with 10 bases matching TRBD2. The V segment lost 6 bases and the J segment 8 bases; nucleotides outside the gene matches: 7. The CDR3 contains 13 residues. The V gene's germline CDR1 is DFQATT and CDR2 SNEGSKA (reference sequence). CDR3 in DNA: TGCAGTGCCGTCGGACTAGCGGCGGATGAGCAGTTCTTC. It codes for CSAVGLAADEQFF.

This clonotype has at least ten counts. J is TRBJ1-5 and V is TRBV7-9; tentatively, D is TRBD1 (5 bases). The germline CDR1 and CDR2 sequences are SEHNR and FQNEAQ (reference sequence). Trimming left V 2 bases short and J 7 bases short, with 6 bases between. The length of the CDR3 is 12 residues. The DNA for the CDR3 is TGTGCCAGCAGCTTACAGGGACAGCCCCAGCATTTT. The encoded protein is CASSLQGQPQHF.

This clonotype has just a few counts. This rearrangement joins TRBV7-2 to TRBJ1-1; D is undetermined. Trimming cost V 4 bases and J 3 bases, with 12 bases left between them. The CDR3 totals 14 residues. Per germline, CDR1 SGHTA and CDR2 FQGNSA. DNA of the CDR3: TGTGCCAGCAGCTCCCTTGGAGGGCACACTGAAGCTTTCTTT. It yields the protein CASSSLGGHTEAFF.

This chain uses TRBV29-1 with TRBJ2-6; unclear D gene. Trimming took 7 bases from V and 0 from J, leaving 7 bases between them. Germline V lookup: CDR1 SQVTM, CDR2 ANQGSEA. The CDR3 is made up of 13 amino acids. The CDR3 here is CSAGSSGANVLTF. In DNA, the CDR3 is TGCAGCGCGGGTAGCTCTGGGGCCAACGTCCTGACTTTC. The complete variable domain, with remaining parts taken from reference TRBV29-1 and TRBJ2-6, reads SAVISQKPSRDICQRGTSLTIQCQVDSQVTMMFWYRQQPGQSLTLIATANQGSEATYESGFVIDKFPISRPNLTFSTLTVSNMSPEDSSIYLCSAGSSGANVLTFGAGSRLTVL.

Only a few counts were recorded for this clonotype. Being one base from a much bigger clone, this may be a read error. The V call is TRBV14, the J call TRBJ2-1; D gene uncertain. This CDR3 has 14 amino acids. Germline lookup yields CDR1 SGHDN and CDR2 FVKESK. CDR3 region: CASSQVYSYNERFF. The CDR3 bases are TGTGCCAGCAGCCAAGTGTACAGTTACAATGAGCGGTTCTTC.